Below are 9 T cell receptor beta chains sequenced from a single sample in a study of OX40 agonist ivuxolimab in advanced cancers. Here immunoSEQ multiplex PCR was the method, and the copy in TCRdb shows in-frame clones only, minus some. Seen here are about 60,000 clones, approximately 89% observed once, and the top ten hold about 1.1%. The sequences come from CD4+ or CD8+ T cells sorted from blood, collected in a trial of the OX40 agonist ivuxolimab. Receptors originate from an adult with an advanced solid tumor such as melanoma, head and neck, liver or kidney cancer.

V usage is TRBV9 and J usage is TRBJ2-1; 11 positions agree with TRBD2. Germline V gives CDR1 SGDLS, CDR2 YYNGEE. Losses at the gene ends were 1 base for V and 9 bases for J; bases not matched to a gene: 6. The CDR3 loop spans 15 amino acids. The CDR3 nucleotides read TGTGCCAGCAGCGTATCAACTAGCGGGAGCGGTGAGCAGTTCTTC. Protein sequence: CASSVSTSGSGEQFF.

This chain uses TRBV6-1 with TRBJ2-3, with D possibly matching TRBD2 (6 bases). The CDR3 sequence is 15 residues long. Trimming took 6 bases from V and 3 from J, leaving 16 bases between them. CDR1 is MNHNS, CDR2 SASEGT, per germline. This CDR3 is CASSPGTAGTDTQYF. Written as DNA, the CDR3 is TGTGCCAGCAGCCCTGGGACTGCGGGAACAGATACGCAGTATTTT.

This clone was observed a few times. This chain joins TRBV25-1 and TRBJ1-2, with a possible D match to TRBD1 (5 bases). Germline CDR1 MGHDK, CDR2 SYGVNS. V was clipped by 3 bases and J by 5 bases, with 10 bases between them. This CDR3 contains 13 residues. The CDR3 coding sequence is TGTGCCAGCAGTGAGTCAGGGCTTTATGGCTACACCTTC. Residues: CASSESGLYGYTF.

This clone occurred once. V gene TRBV27 combines with J gene TRBJ2-7, with D uncertain. This CDR3 is 14 amino acids long. In germline, CDR1 is MNHEY, CDR2 SMNVEV (reference sequence). With 4 bases removed from V and 6 bases from J, the gap between germline ends came to 16 bases. CDR3 coding DNA: TGTGCCAGCAGTTCGCCCGGGCGGCGAGTCGAGCAGTACTTC. Residues: CASSSPGRRVEQYF.

The chain links TRBV28 to TRBJ2-3, with D unresolved. The CDR3 runs to 15 residues. Germline V gene data show CDR1 as MDHEN and CDR2 as SYDVKM. V was clipped by 3 bases and J by 2 bases, with 12 bases between them. The DNA for the CDR3 is TGTGCCAGCAGTTTTGCAGGCCAGCCCACAGATACGCAGTATTTT. It is translated as CASSFAGQPTDTQYF.

The chain employs TRBV19 and TRBJ2-2; D is uncertain. This CDR3 region has 14 residues. Looked up from germline, CDR1 is LNHDA and CDR2 is SQIVND (reference sequence). With 7 bases removed from V and 3 bases from J, the gap between germline ends came to 12 bases. The CDR3 spells CASITGQDTGELFF. CDR3 DNA sequence: TGTGCCAGTATCACTGGGCAGGACACCGGGGAGCTGTTTTTT.

As to this clone: The sample contains more than one DNA sequence encoding this CDR3. V gene TRBV5-1 combines with J gene TRBJ1-5; D not resolved. V was trimmed by 5 bases and J by 5 bases, leaving 14 bases between them. CDR3 length: 14 amino acids. Germline V CDR1 and CDR2: SGHRS, YFSETQ. CDR3 sequence reads: CASSQDGRDQPQHF. CDR3 DNA: TGCGCCAGCAGTCAGGACGGGAGGGATCAGCCCCAGCATTTT.

The V call is TRBV28, the J call TRBJ2-7; 10 bases fit TRBD2. The J segment lost 2 bases and the V segment lost 6 bases, leaving 13 bases of the junction unmatched. The length of the CDR3 is 17 residues. Germline loops: CDR1 MDHEN, CDR2 SYDVKM. The CDR3, as DNA: TGTGCCAGCAGCCAAACTCGTGGGACTAGCGAAACCTACGAGCAGTACTTC. Amino acids: CASSQTRGTSETYEQYF. Complete variable domain (other parts from reference TRBV28 and TRBJ2-7): DVKVTQSSRYLVKRTGEKVFLECVQDMDHENMFWYRQDPGLGLRLIYFSYDVKMKEKGDIPEGYSVSREKKERFSLILESASTNQTSMYLCASSQTRGTSETYEQYFGPGTRLTVT.

The rearrangement links TRBV5-6 to TRBJ1-5; D is possibly TRBD1 (5 bases). From germline, CDR1 is SGHDT and CDR2 YYEEEE. The V end was cut by 4 bases, the J end by 4 bases, with 15 bases between. This CDR3 has 15 residues. The CDR3 coding sequence is TGTGCCAGCAGCAGGTCCGGGGCCCGGAATCAGCCCCAGCATTTT. Its protein product is CASSRSGARNQPQHF.